This record covers a single T cell receptor beta chain. What it recognizes is unknown. This record comes from a study of T cell responses to AZD1222 COVID-19 vaccine. Study-wide background: Pooled together were second doses at about 4 or about 12 weeks. Study-level results: Donors in the cohort were predominantly white British and more often female, and clonal diversity was possibly underestimated. Repertoires were sampled only after the peak T cell response. The study found Spike-specific TCR breadth and depth rose after two AZD1222 doses.

V dropped 3 bases and J dropped 7 bases, with 9 bases sitting between them. The germline V gene has CDR1 SGHTA and CDR2 FQGNSA. The CDR3 contains 12 residues. The protocol was immunoSEQ multiplex PCR, while the TCRdb copy is restricted to in-frame clones and leaves out a portion. The sample yields approximately 110,000 clones, over 75% seen once. The sequence was obtained from an adult in good health. The sample consisted of peripheral blood, taken on day 0 of AZD1222 vaccination. The J gene is TRBJ1-1, the V gene TRBV7-2, with no clear D. DNA for the CDR3: TGTGCCAGCAGCTTGGACGGACTTGAAGCTTTCTTT. This codes for CASSLDGLEAFF.